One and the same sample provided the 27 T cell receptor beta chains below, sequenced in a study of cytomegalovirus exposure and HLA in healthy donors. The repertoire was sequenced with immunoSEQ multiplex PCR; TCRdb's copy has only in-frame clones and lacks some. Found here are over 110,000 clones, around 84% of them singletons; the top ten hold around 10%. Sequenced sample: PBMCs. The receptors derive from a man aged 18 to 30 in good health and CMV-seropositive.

The CDR3 nucleotides read TGTGCCAGCAGCCCCCCGACAGGGTTCTCCTACGAGCAGTACTTC. Encoded protein: CASSPPTGFSYEQYF. The J gene is TRBJ2-7, the V gene TRBV5-6; 7 bases align to TRBD1. V shed 4 bases, J shed 0 bases, and the junction held 7 bases outside the gene matches. Germline-derived CDR1 and CDR2 are SGHDT and YYEEEE. CDR3 length: 15 amino acids.

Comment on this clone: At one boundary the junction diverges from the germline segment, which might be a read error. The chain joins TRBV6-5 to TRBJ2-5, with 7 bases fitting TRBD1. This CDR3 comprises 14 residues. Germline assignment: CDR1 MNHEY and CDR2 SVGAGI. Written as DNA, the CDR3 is TGTGCCAGCAGCCGTGACAGGGTCCAACAGACCCAGTACTTC. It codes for CASSRDRVQQTQYF.

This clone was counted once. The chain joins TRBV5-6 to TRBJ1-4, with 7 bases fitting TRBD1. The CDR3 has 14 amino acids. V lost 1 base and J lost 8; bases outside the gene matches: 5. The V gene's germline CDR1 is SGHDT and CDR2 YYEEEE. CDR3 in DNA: TGTGCCAGCAGCTTGAAGGGGGCGCAGGAAAAACTGTTTTTT. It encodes CASSLKGAQEKLFF.

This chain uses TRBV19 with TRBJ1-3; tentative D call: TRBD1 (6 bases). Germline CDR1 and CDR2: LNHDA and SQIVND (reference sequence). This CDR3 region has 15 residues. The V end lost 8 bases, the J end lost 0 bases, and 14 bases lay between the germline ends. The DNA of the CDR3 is TGTGCCAGTCTTAACTTAGGGGGCTCTGGAAACACCATATATTTT. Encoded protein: CASLNLGGSGNTIYF.

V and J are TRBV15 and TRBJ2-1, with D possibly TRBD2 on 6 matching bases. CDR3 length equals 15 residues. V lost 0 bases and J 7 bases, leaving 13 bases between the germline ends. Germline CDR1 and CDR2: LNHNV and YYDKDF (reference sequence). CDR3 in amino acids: CATSRDRTRGNEQFF. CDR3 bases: TGTGCCACCAGCAGAGATCGGACCCGGGGGAATGAGCAGTTCTTC. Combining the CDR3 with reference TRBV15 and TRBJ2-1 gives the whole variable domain DAMVIQNPRYQVTQFGKPVTLSCSQTLNHNVMYWYQQKSSQAPKLLFHYYDKDFNNEADTPDNFQSRRPNTSFCFLDIRSPGLGDTAMYLCATSRDRTRGNEQFFGPGTRLTVL.

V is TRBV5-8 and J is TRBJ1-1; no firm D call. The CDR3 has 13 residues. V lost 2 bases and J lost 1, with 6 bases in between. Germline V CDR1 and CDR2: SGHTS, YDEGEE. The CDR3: CASSLLPNTEAFF. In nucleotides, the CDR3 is TGTGCCAGCAGCTTACTGCCGAACACTGAAGCTTTCTTT.

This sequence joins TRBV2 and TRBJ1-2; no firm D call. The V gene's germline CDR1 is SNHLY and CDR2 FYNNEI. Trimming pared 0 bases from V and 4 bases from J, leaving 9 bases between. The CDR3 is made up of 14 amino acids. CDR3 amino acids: CASSEAAAGYGYTF. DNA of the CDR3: TGTGCCAGCAGTGAAGCGGCCGCTGGCTATGGCTACACCTTC.

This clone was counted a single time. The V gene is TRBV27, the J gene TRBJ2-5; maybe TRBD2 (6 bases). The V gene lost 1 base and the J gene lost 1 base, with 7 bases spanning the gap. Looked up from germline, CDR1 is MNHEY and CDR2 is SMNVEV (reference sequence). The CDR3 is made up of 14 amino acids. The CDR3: CASSLWDFQETQYF. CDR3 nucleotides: TGTGCCAGCAGTTTATGGGACTTCCAAGAGACCCAGTACTTC.

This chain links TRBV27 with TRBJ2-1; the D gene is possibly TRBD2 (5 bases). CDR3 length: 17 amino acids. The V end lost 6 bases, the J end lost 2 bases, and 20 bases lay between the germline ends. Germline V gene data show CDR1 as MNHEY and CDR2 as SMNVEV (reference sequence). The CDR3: CASSPGRGIKTYNEQFF. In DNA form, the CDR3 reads TGTGCCAGCAGCCCCGGCCGAGGGATTAAAACCTACAATGAGCAGTTCTTC.

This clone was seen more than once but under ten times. The CDR3 here is CASSLRVGPGGSYNEQFF. As DNA, the CDR3 is TGTGCCAGCAGCCTCCGAGTAGGGCCGGGAGGCTCCTACAATGAGCAGTTCTTC. V usage is TRBV9 and J usage is TRBJ2-1; 7 bases fit TRBD2. CDR1 and CDR2 (germline): SGDLS, YYNGEE. The CDR3 is made up of 18 amino acids. V lost 4 bases and J lost 0; bases outside the gene matches: 13.

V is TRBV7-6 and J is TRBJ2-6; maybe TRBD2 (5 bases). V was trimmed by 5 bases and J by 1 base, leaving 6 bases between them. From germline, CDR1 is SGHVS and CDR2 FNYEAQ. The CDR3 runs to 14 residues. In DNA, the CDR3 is TGTGCCAGCAGCCCGGGGTCTGGGGCCAACGTCCTGACTTTC. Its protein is CASSPGSGANVLTF.

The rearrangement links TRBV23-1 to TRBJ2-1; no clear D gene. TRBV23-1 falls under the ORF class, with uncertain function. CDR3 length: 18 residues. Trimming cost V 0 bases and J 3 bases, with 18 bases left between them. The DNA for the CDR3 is TGCGCCAGCAGTCAATCTTGTAATCAGGCACAGTACTACAATGAGCAGTTCTTC. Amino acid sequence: CASSQSCNQAQYYNEQFF.

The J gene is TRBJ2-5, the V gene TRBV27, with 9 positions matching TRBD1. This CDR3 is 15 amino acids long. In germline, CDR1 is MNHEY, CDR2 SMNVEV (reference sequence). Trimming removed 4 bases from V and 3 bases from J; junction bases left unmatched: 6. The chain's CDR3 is CASSSPGQGKETQYF. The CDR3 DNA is TGTGCCAGCAGTTCCCCGGGACAGGGAAAAGAGACCCAGTACTTC.

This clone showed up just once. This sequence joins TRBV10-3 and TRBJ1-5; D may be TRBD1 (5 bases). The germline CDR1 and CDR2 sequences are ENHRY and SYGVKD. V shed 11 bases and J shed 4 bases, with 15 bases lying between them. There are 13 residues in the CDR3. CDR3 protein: CAGVRGMNQPQHF. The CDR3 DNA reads TGTGCCGGGGTTCGGGGGATGAATCAGCCCCAGCATTTT.

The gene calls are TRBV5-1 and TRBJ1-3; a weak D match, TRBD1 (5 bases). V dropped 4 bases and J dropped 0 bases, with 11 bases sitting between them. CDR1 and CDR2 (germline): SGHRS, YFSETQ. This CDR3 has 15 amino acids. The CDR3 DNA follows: TGCGCCAGCAGCCCGGCGGGGGGCTCTGGAAACACCATATATTTT. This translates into CASSPAGGSGNTIYF.

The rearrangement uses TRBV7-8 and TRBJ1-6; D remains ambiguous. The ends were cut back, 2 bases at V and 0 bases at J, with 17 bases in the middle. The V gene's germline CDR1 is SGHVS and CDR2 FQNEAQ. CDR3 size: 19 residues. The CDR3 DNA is TGTGCCAGCAGCTTACACAGATTACCATTCAGCTCCTATAATTCACCCCTCCACTTT. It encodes CASSLHRLPFSSYNSPLHF.

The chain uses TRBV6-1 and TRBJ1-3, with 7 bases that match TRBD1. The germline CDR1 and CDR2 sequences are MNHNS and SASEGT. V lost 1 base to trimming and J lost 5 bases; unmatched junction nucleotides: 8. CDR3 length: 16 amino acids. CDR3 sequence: CASSEEDRAERNTIYF. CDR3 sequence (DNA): TGTGCCAGCAGTGAAGAAGACAGGGCCGAGAGAAACACCATATATTTT.

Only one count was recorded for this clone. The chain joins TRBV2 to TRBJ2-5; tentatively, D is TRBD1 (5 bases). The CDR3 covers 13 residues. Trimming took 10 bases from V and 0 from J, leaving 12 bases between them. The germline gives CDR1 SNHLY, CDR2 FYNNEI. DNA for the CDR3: TGTGCCACCCGGGTCAGGGACCAAGAGACCCAGTACTTC. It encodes CATRVRDQETQYF. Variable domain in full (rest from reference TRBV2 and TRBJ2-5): EPEVTQTPSHQVTQMGQEVILRCVPISNHLYFYWYRQILGQKVEFLVSFYNNEISEKSEIFDDQFSVERPDGSNFTLKIRSTKLEDSAMYFCATRVRDQETQYFGPGTRLLVL.

The CDR3 loop is CASSLDVRGWEAFF. The DNA for the CDR3 is TGTGCCAGCAGCTTAGATGTACGCGGATGGGAAGCTTTCTTT. The chain has TRBV11-2 and TRBJ1-1; D is unclear. CDR3 size: 14 residues. Germline V CDR1 and CDR2: SGHAT, FQNNGV. Trimming took 0 bases from V and 8 from J, leaving 13 bases between them.

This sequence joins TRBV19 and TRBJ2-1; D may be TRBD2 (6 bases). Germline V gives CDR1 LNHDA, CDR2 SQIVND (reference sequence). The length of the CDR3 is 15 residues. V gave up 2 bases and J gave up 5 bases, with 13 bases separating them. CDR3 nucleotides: TGTGCCAGTAGTATACTGGGACGGGAGAACAATGAGCAGTTCTTC. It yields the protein CASSILGRENNEQFF.

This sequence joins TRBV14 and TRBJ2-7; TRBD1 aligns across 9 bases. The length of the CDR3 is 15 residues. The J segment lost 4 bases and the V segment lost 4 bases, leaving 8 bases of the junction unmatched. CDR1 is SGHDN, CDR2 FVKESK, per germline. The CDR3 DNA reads TGTGCCAGCAGCCTGGGACAGGGTGTGGGATACGAGCAGTACTTC. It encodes CASSLGQGVGYEQYF.

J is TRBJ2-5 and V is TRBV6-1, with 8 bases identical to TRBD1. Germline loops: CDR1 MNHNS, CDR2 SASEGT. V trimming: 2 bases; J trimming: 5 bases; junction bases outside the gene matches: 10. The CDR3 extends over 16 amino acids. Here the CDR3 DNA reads TGTGCCAGCAGTGAAATCCACAGGGGGTCGGGGGAGACCCAGTACTTC. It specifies CASSEIHRGSGETQYF.

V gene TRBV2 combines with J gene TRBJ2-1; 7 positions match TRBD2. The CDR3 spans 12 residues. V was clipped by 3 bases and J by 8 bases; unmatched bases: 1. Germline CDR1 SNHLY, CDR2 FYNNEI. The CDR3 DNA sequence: TGTGCCAGCAGTGAGACTAGCTATGAGCAGTTCTTC. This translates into CASSETSYEQFF.

Written as DNA, the CDR3 is TGTGCCAGCAGCCGGCGGGACAGGGGCCACGAGCAGTACTTC. It is translated as CASSRRDRGHEQYF. The gene calls are TRBV7-9 and TRBJ2-7; 10 nucleotides agree with TRBD1. Germline CDR1 SEHNR, CDR2 FQNEAQ (reference sequence). The CDR3 has 14 residues. V shed 5 bases and J 5 bases; nucleotides not matched to a gene: 6.

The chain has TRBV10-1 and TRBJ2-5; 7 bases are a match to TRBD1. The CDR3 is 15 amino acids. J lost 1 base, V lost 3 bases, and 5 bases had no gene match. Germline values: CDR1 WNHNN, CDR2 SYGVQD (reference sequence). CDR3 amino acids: CASSEGQVGQETQYF. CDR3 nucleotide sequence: TGCGCCAGCAGTGAAGGACAGGTGGGCCAAGAGACCCAGTACTTC.

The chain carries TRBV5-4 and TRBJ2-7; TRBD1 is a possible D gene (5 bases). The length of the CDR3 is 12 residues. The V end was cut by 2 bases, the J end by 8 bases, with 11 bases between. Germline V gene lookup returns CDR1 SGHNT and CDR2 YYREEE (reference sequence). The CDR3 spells CASSFDSLQQYF. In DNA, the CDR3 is TGTGCCAGCAGCTTCGACAGTCTACAGCAGTACTTC. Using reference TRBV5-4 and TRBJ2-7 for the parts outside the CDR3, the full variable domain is ETGVTQSPTHLIKTRGQQVTLRCSSQSGHNTVSWYQQALGQGPQFIFQYYREEENGRGNFPPRFSGLQFPNYSSELNVNALELDDSALYLCASSFDSLQQYFGPGTRLTVT.

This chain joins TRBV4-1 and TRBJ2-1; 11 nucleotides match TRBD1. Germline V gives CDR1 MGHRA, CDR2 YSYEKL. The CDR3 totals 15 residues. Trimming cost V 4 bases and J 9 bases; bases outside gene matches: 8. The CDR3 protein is CASSRAGTGGIEQFF. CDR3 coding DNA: TGCGCCAGCAGCCGAGCCGGGACAGGGGGGATTGAGCAGTTCTTC.